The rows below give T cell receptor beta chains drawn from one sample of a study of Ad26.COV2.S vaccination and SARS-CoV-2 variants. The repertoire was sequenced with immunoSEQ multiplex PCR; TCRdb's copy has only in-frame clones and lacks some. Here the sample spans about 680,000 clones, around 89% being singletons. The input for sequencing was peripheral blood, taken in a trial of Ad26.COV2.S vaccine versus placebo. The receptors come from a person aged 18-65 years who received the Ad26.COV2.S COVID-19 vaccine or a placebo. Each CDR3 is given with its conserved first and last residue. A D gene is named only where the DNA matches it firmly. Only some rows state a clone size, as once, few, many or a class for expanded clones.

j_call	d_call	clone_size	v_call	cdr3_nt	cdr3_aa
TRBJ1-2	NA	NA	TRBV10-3	TGTGCCATCAGTAGTACAGGGTGGTACTATGGCTACACCTTC	CAISSTGWYYGYTF
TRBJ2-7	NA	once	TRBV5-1	TGCGCCAGCAGCCAAATCCCGGACAGTTACGAGCAGTACTTC	CASSQIPDSYEQYF
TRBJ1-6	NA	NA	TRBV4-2	TGTGCCAGCAGCCAAGCCGACTCACCCCTCCACTTT	CASSQADSPLHF
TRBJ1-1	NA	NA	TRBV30	TGTGCCTGGAGGAAGAACACTGAAGCTTTCTTT	CAWRKNTEAFF
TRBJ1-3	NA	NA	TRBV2	TGTGCCAGCAGGGGCCGGGTGTCTGGAAACACCATATATTTT	CASRGRVSGNTIYF
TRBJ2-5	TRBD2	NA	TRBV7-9	TGTGCCAGCAGCCCACAAGAGCGGGGGGCTTACCAAGAGACCCAGTACTTC	CASSPQERGAYQETQYF
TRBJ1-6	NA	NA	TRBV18	TGTGCCAGCTCACCGGAAGGGGGGTCACCCCTCCACTTT	CASSPEGGSPLHF
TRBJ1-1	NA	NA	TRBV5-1	TGCGCCAGCAGCTTGGGTTTGGGCAGGGGAACTGAAGCTTTCTTT	CASSLGLGRGTEAFF
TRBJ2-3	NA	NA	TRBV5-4	TGTGCCAGCAGCCAACAGGTCGGACCCACAGATACGCAGTATTTT	CASSQQVGPTDTQYF
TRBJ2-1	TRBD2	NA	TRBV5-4	TGTGCCAGCAGCTTCTCACTAGCGGGAGCGAATGAGCAGTTCTTC	CASSFSLAGANEQFF
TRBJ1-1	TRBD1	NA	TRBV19	TGTGCCAGTAGCTACAGGGGGCGCGGGACTGAAGCTTTCTTT	CASSYRGRGTEAFF
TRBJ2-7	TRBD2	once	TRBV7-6	TGTGCCAGCAGCTTAGCTTCCCTAGCGGGAAGCGAGCAGTACTTC	CASSLASLAGSEQYF
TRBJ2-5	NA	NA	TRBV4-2	TGTGCCAGCAGCCACCCAGGGAAAGAGACCCAGTACTTC	CASSHPGKETQYF
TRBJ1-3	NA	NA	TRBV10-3	TGTGCCATCAGTGAAGGAGTTAACTCTGGAAACACCATATATTTT	CAISEGVNSGNTIYF
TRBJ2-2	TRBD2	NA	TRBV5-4	TGTGCCAGCACCAAATCGTACAAACTAGCGGGAGATACCGGGGAGCTGTTTTTT	CASTKSYKLAGDTGELFF
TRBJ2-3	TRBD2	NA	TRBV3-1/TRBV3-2	TGTGCCAGCAGCCGTATGGGGGGTGGGGACTATCGAGCAGATACGCAGTATTTT	CASSRMGGGDYRADTQYF
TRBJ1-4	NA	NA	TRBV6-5	TGTGCCAGCAATAGGGGTCAGATAATTGAAAAACTGTTTTTT	CASNRGQIIEKLFF
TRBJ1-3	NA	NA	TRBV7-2	TGTGCCAGCAGCTTAGTTGGGGGATCTGGAAACACCATATATTTT	CASSLVGGSGNTIYF
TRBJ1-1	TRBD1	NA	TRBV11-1	TGTGCCAGCAGCTCGGACAGGGGAGGAACTGAAGCTTTCTTT	CASSSDRGGTEAFF
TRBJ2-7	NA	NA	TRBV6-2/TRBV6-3	TGTGCCAGCAGTCTCAGTACGAGAGCCAATAGAATCCACTCCTACGAGCAGTACTTC	CASSLSTRANRIHSYEQYF
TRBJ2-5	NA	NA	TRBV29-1	TGCAGCGTTGGGTATCGAGAGACCCAGTACTTC	CSVGYRETQYF
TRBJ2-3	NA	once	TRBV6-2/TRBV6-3	TGTGCCAGCAGTCCGGGGACTAGCACAGATACGCAGTATTTT	CASSPGTSTDTQYF